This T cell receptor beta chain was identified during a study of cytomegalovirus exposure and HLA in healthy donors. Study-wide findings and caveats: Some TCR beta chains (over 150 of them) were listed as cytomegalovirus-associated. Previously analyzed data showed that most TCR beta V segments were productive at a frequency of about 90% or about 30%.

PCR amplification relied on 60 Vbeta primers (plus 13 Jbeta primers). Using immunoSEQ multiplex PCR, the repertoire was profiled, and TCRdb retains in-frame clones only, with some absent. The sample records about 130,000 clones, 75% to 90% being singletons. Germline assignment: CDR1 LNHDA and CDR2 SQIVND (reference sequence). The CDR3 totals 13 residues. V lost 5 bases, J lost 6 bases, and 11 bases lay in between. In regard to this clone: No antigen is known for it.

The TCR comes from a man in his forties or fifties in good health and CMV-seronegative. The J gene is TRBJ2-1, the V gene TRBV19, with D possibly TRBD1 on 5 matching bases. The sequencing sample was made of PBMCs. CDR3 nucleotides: TGTGCCAGTAGTGTGGGGCCCCTCAATGAGCAGTTCTTC. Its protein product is CASSVGPLNEQFF.